This entry lists 5 T cell receptor beta chains sequenced from one sample in a study of early T cells in non-severe SARS-CoV-2 infection (dated by TCRdb to 2020 to 2022). The library came from 5' RACE. The sequencing machine was a NextSeq 500. The raw public reads went through TCRdb reprocessing: fastp at Q25, MiXCR clone calling, in-frame beta chains kept. All rows with the same CDR3 protein become a single entry with the most common DNA and genes. In this sample the table shows under 85,000 distinct CDR3 sequences, roughly 13% of which occur a single time. The biggest ten clones account for less than 1.5% of the sample. Sample: whole blood. These receptor sequences come from an adult who was a healthcare worker with PCR-confirmed SARS-CoV-2 infection or an uninfected control (not recorded which).

This clonotype was counted many times. The J gene is TRBJ2-7, the V gene TRBV11-2, with D tentatively TRBD2 (7 bases). Germline V lookup: CDR1 SGHAT, CDR2 FQNNGV. Trimming cost V 5 bases and J 6 bases, with 26 bases left between them. The CDR3 length is 17 residues. CDR3 amino acids: CASSPSVGGRERSEQYF. The CDR3, as DNA: TGTGCCAGCAGCCCCTCCGTTGGGGGGCGGGAGAGATCCGAGCAGTACTTC.

The table lists this clonotype with many counts. The chain carries TRBV11-2 and TRBJ2-1; possible D gene TRBD2, 6 bases. Trimming cost V 5 bases and J 10 bases, with 12 bases left between them. There are 12 residues in the CDR3. Germline values: CDR1 SGHAT, CDR2 FQNNGV. The chain's CDR3 is CASSPRRGEQFF. In nucleotides, the CDR3 is TGTGCCAGCAGCCCTAGGAGGGGCGAGCAGTTCTTC.

The chain links TRBV29-1 to TRBJ2-3; perhaps TRBD2 as D (5 bases). V lost 4 bases and J 0 bases, leaving 8 bases between the germline ends. The CDR3 is made up of 13 amino acids. CDR1 and CDR2 (germline): SQVTM, ANQGSEA. The CDR3 DNA is TGCAGCGTTGGGGAGCACAGCACAGATACGCAGTATTTT. Amino acids: CSVGEHSTDTQYF.

This clonotype was seen a handful of times. This chain links TRBV29-1 with TRBJ2-3, with D tentatively TRBD2 (5 bases). Trimming pared 2 bases from V and 9 bases from J, leaving 6 bases between. Germline V gives CDR1 SQVTM, CDR2 ANQGSEA. This CDR3 is 10 amino acids long. In DNA, the CDR3 is TGCAGCGTTGAAACGGGAACGCAGTATTTT. It is translated as CSVETGTQYF.

This clonotype was recorded at least ten times. The chain links TRBV6-1 to TRBJ2-3; maybe TRBD1 (5 bases). Germline assignment: CDR1 MNHNS and CDR2 SASEGT. Trimming stripped 0 bases from V and 4 bases from J, with 14 bases between. The CDR3 length is 16 residues. The CDR3 loop is CASSEARAGFADTQYF. In DNA form, the CDR3 reads TGTGCCAGCAGTGAAGCCAGGGCAGGGTTCGCAGATACGCAGTATTTT.